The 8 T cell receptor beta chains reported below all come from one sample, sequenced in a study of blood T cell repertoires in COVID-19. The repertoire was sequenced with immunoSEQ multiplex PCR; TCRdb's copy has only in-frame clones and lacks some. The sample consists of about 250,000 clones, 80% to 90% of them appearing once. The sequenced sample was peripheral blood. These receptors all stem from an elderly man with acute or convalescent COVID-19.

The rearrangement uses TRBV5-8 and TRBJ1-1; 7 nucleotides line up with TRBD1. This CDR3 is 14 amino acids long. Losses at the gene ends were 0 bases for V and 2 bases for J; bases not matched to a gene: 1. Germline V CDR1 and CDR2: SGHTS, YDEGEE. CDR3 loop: CASSLAGGNTEAFF. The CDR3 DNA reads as TGTGCCAGCAGCTTGGCAGGGGGTAACACTGAAGCTTTCTTT.

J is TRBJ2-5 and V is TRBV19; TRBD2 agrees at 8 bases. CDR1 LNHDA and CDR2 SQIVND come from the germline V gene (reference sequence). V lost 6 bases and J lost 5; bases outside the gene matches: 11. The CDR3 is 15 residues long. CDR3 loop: CASRTSGSGGETQYF. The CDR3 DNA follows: TGTGCCAGTAGGACCAGCGGGAGTGGCGGGGAGACCCAGTACTTC.

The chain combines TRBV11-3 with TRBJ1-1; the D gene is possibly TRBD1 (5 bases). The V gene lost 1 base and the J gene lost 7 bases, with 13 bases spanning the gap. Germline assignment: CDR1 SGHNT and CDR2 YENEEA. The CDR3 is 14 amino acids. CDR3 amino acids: CASSLGGGSGEAFF. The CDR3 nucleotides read TGTGCCAGCAGCTTAGGGGGGGGATCGGGTGAAGCTTTCTTT.

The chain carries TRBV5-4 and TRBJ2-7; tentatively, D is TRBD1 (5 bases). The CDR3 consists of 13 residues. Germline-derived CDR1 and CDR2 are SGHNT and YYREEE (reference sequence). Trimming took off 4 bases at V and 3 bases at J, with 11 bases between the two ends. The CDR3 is CASSHTGFYEQYF. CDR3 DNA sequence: TGTGCCAGCAGCCATACAGGATTCTACGAGCAGTACTTC. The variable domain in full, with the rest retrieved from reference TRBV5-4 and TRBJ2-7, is ETGVTQSPTHLIKTRGQQVTLRCSSQSGHNTVSWYQQALGQGPQFIFQYYREEENGRGNFPPRFSGLQFPNYSSELNVNALELDDSALYLCASSHTGFYEQYFGPGTRLTVT.

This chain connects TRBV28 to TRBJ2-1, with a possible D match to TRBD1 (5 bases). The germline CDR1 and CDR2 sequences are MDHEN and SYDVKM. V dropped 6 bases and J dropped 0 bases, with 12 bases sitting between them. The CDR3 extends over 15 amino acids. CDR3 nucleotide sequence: TGTGCCAGCAGACCCCAGGGCCACTCCTACAATGAGCAGTTCTTC. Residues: CASRPQGHSYNEQFF.

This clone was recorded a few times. The CDR3 loop reads CASAPPQGAIYGYTF. CDR3 DNA: TGTGCTAGTGCCCCCCCGCAGGGGGCAATCTATGGCTACACCTTC. The chain joins TRBV12-5 to TRBJ1-2; 8 bases fit TRBD1. The CDR3 length is 15 residues. Germline loops: CDR1 LGHNT, CDR2 FRNRAP. V gave up 7 bases and J gave up 4 bases; unmatched junction bases: 11.

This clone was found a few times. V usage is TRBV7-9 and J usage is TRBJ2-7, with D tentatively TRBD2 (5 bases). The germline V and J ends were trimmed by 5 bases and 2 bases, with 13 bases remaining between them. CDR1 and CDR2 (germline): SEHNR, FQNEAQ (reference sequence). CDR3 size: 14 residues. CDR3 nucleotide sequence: TGTGCCAGCAGCCCCACCGTGGGAGCCTACGAGCAGTACTTC. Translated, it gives CASSPTVGAYEQYF. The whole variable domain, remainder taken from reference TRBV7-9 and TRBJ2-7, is DTGVSQNPRHKITKRGQNVTFRCDPISEHNRLYWYRQTLGQGPEFLTYFQNEAQLEKSRLLSDRFSAERPKGSFSTLEIQRTEQGDSAMYLCASSPTVGAYEQYFGPGTRLTVT.

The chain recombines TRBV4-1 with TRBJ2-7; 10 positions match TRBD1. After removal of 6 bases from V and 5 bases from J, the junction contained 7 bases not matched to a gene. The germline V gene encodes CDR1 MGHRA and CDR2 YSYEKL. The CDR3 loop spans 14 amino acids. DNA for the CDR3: TGCGCCAGCAGTCCCGACAGGGGGCCCGACGAGCAGTACTTC. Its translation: CASSPDRGPDEQYF.